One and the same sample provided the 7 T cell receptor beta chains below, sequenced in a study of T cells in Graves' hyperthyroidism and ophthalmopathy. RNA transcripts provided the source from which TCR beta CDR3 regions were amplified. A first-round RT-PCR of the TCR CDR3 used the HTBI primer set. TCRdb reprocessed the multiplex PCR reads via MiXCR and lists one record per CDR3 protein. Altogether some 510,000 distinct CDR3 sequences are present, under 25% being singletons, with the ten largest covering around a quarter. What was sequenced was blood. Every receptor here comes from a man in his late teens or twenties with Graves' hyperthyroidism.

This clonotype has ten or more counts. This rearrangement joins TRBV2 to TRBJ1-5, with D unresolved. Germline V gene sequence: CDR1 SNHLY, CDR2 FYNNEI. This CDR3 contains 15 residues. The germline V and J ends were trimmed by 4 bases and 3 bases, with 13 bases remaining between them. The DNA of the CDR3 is TGTGCCAGCAGTGTAAACAGTGGGAACAATCAGCCCCAGCATTTT. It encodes CASSVNSGNNQPQHF.

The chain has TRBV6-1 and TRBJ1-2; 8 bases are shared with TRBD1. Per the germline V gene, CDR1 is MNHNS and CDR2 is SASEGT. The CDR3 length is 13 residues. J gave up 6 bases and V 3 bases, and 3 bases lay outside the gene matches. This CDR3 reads CASSDRTGNGYTF. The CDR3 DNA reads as TGTGCCAGCAGTGATCGGACAGGGAATGGCTACACCTTC.

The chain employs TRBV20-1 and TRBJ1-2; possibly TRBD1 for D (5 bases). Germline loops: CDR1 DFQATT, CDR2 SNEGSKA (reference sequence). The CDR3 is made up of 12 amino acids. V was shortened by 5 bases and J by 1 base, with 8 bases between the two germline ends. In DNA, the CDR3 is TGCAGTGCTCAAGACAGTAACTATGGCTACACCTTC. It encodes CSAQDSNYGYTF.

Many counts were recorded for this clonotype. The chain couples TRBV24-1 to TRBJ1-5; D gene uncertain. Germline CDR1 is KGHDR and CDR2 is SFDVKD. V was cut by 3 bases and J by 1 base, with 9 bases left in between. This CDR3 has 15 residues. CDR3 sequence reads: CATSDGQHSNQPQHF. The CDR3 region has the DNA TGTGCCACCAGTGATGGCCAGCACAGCAATCAGCCCCAGCATTTT.

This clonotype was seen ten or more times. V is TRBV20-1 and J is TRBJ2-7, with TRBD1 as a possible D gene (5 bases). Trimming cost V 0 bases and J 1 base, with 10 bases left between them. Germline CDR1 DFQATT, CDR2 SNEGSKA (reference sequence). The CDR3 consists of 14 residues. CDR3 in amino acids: CSARDWQGSYEQYF. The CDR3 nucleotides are TGCAGTGCTAGAGACTGGCAGGGTTCCTACGAGCAGTACTTC.

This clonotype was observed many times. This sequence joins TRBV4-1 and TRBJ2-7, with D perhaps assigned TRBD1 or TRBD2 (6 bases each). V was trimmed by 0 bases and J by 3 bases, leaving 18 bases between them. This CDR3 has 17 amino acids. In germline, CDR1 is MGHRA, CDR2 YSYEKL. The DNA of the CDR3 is TGCGCCAGCAGCCAAGATCTGCGACAGGAGGGCGTCTACGAGCAGTACTTC. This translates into CASSQDLRQEGVYEQYF.

CDR3 DNA sequence: TGTGCCAGCAGCCCGGACAGGTTTGGTCCACCCCTCCACTTT. Protein product: CASSPDRFGPPLHF. The chain recombines TRBV7-6 with TRBJ1-6; 7 positions agree with TRBD1. CDR3 length: 14 amino acids. The junction had 9 bases not matched to a gene; V was cut back by 5 bases and J by 11 bases. Germline V gives CDR1 SGHVS, CDR2 FNYEAQ.